Shown below are 27 T cell receptor beta chains from a single sample sequenced in a study of CD8+ T cells in alopecia areata. Investigators isolated RNA and reverse transcribed it into cDNA to act as the sequencing template. The assay was immunoSEQ multiplex PCR, and TCRdb's table has in-frame clones only and misses some. The sample records about 180,000 clones, 63% being singletons. Sequencing was performed on CD4+ T cells sorted from blood, taken at week 0. Receptors originate from a human donor with alopecia areata.

In its sample, this clone was seen a few times. The gene calls are TRBV6-1 and TRBJ2-5, with TRBD1 matching over 8 bases. The CDR3 extends over 15 amino acids. V trimming: 3 bases; J trimming: 5 bases; junction bases outside the gene matches: 8. Per the germline V gene, CDR1 is MNHNS and CDR2 is SASEGT. The CDR3 spells CASSEGQGARETQYF. CDR3 in DNA: TGTGCCAGCAGTGAGGGTCAGGGGGCCCGGGAGACCCAGTACTTC.

The CDR3 sequence: CSVRGQFF. The CDR3, as DNA: TGCAGCGTAAGAGGGCAGTTCTTC. The chain recombines TRBV29-1 with TRBJ2-1; no firm D call. V lost 6 bases, J lost 12 bases, and 6 bases lay in between. Germline V gene lookup returns CDR1 SQVTM and CDR2 ANQGSEA. CDR3 length: 8 amino acids.

This clone occurred once. The chain employs TRBV5-1 and TRBJ1-2, with D unresolved. The CDR3 is made up of 13 amino acids. The ends were cut back, 4 bases at V and 6 bases at J, with 13 bases in the middle. Per germline, CDR1 SGHRS and CDR2 YFSETQ. The CDR3 coding sequence is TGCGCCAGCAGCCAGACAACCGGCGATGGCTACACCTTC. Translation: CASSQTTGDGYTF.

V usage is TRBV6-6 and J usage is TRBJ2-3; no firm D call. V shed 4 bases and J shed 2 bases, with 13 bases lying between them. Germline-derived CDR1 and CDR2 are MNHNY and SVGAGI (reference sequence). This CDR3 region has 15 residues. The CDR3 DNA sequence: TGTGCCAGCAGTTCGTCGACAAGCCCCACAGATACGCAGTATTTT. Translating it yields CASSSSTSPTDTQYF.

The chain combines TRBV30 with TRBJ2-6; the D is unclear. The germline gives CDR1 GTSNPN, CDR2 SVGIG (reference sequence). The CDR3 covers 11 residues. The germline V and J ends were trimmed by 8 bases and 2 bases, with 4 bases remaining between them. In nucleotides, the CDR3 is TGTGCCGGGACTGGGGCCAACGTCCTGACTTTC. Translating it yields CAGTGANVLTF.

This clone has only a few counts. Here the CDR3 reads CASTPMRETQYF. The DNA for the CDR3 is TGTGCCAGCACCCCTATGAGAGAGACCCAGTACTTC. V and J are TRBV7-8 and TRBJ2-5; unclear D gene. The germline V gene has CDR1 SGHVS and CDR2 FQNEAQ. The CDR3 is 12 amino acids. Between the trimmed V and J ends, which lost 7 bases and 4 bases, there was a span of 10 bases.

The V call is TRBV5-6, the J call TRBJ2-1; D is possibly TRBD2 (6 bases). V lost 1 base and J 13 bases, leaving 12 bases between the germline ends. The germline CDR1 and CDR2 sequences are SGHDT and YYEEEE. The CDR3 is 12 residues long. CDR3 in amino acids: CASSLLGTPQFF. CDR3 sequence (DNA): TGTGCCAGCAGCTTGTTGGGGACTCCTCAGTTCTTC.

The chain recombines TRBV27 with TRBJ1-2; TRBD1 agrees at 7 bases. The CDR3 has 17 residues. V trimming: 0 bases; J trimming: 8 bases; junction bases outside the gene matches: 15. The germline V gene has CDR1 MNHEY and CDR2 SMNVEV (reference sequence). The DNA for the CDR3 is TGTGCCAGCAGTTTATCGGGCCCCGCAGGACAGGTTCCCGGCTACACCTTC. Its protein is CASSLSGPAGQVPGYTF.

The chain joins TRBV7-2 to TRBJ1-2; D is uncertain. Looked up from germline, CDR1 is SGHTA and CDR2 is FQGNSA. The CDR3 loop spans 15 amino acids. V lost 4 bases to trimming and J lost 4 bases, with 16 bases between them. The CDR3 nucleotides read TGTGCCAGCAGCTCAGATTCTTCTGCCCGCTATGGCTACACCTTC. Translating it yields CASSSDSSARYGYTF.

This chain links TRBV9 with TRBJ1-2, with D hard to call. Germline loops: CDR1 SGDLS, CDR2 YYNGEE. Trimming shortened V by 4 bases and J by 3 bases, and 10 bases separated the two germline ends. This CDR3 region has 13 residues. As DNA, the CDR3 is TGTGCCAGCAGCCCCGTGTCTGACTATGGCTACACCTTC. As protein: CASSPVSDYGYTF.

The rearrangement links TRBV30 to TRBJ1-1; no clear D. The CDR3 extends over 13 amino acids. Trimming shortened V by 5 bases and J by 1 base, and 11 bases separated the two germline ends. The germline V gene has CDR1 GTSNPN and CDR2 SVGIG (reference sequence). The CDR3 is CAWRTAKNTEAFF. The CDR3 bases are TGTGCCTGGCGGACGGCAAAGAACACTGAAGCTTTCTTT.

The table lists this clone with a few counts. V usage is TRBV29-1 and J usage is TRBJ1-1, with unresolved D. The CDR3 sequence is 13 residues long. Trimming left V 2 bases short and J 0 bases short, with 7 bases between. Germline CDR1 SQVTM, CDR2 ANQGSEA. CDR3 coding DNA: TGCAGCGTTGAAAAACAGATGAACACTGAAGCTTTCTTT. Translation: CSVEKQMNTEAFF. Full variable domain (outside the CDR3, taken from reference TRBV29-1 and TRBJ1-1): SAVISQKPSRDICQRGTSLTIQCQVDSQVTMMFWYRQQPGQSLTLIATANQGSEATYESGFVIDKFPISRPNLTFSTLTVSNMSPEDSSIYLCSVEKQMNTEAFFGQGTRLTVV.

This clone was seen a handful of times. V and J are TRBV30 and TRBJ2-7; 8 nucleotides line up with TRBD1. V gave up 2 bases and J gave up 4 bases; unmatched junction bases: 4. Germline V gene sequence: CDR1 GTSNPN, CDR2 SVGIG (reference sequence). The CDR3 runs to 13 residues. CDR3 residues: CAWSKQGGYEQYF. The CDR3 DNA reads as TGTGCCTGGAGTAAACAGGGGGGTTACGAGCAGTACTTC. The full variable domain, its missing parts supplied by reference TRBV30 and TRBJ2-7, is SQTIHQWPATLVQPVGSPLSLECTVEGTSNPNLYWYRQAAGRGLQLLFYSVGIGQISSEVPQNLSASRPQDRQFILSSKKLLLSDSGFYLCAWSKQGGYEQYFGPGTRLTVT.

The rearrangement joins TRBV5-1 to TRBJ1-1; the D gene is possibly TRBD1 (5 bases). Deletions cut 3 bases from V and 0 bases from J, with 9 bases between. The CDR3 length is 14 residues. The germline gives CDR1 SGHRS, CDR2 YFSETQ. The DNA of the CDR3 is TGCGCCAGCAGCTACGGACACCTGAACACTGAAGCTTTCTTT. Amino acid sequence: CASSYGHLNTEAFF.

This clone came up a few times. This chain uses TRBV7-2 with TRBJ2-1; D gene uncertain. Germline assignment: CDR1 SGHTA and CDR2 FQGNSA. The V end was cut by 1 base, the J end by 0 bases, with 10 bases between. The CDR3 has 16 residues. This CDR3 reads CASSLVGGSSYNEQFF. The CDR3 DNA reads as TGTGCCAGCAGCTTAGTGGGCGGTAGCTCCTACAATGAGCAGTTCTTC.

V gene TRBV29-1 combines with J gene TRBJ2-1, with 8 bases fitting TRBD1. The CDR3 has 15 residues. Germline V lookup: CDR1 SQVTM, CDR2 ANQGSEA. J gave up 6 bases and V 6 bases, and 13 bases lay outside the gene matches. The CDR3 region is CSVAIGQGAINEQFF. CDR3 nucleotide sequence: TGCAGCGTCGCCATAGGGCAGGGGGCAATCAATGAGCAGTTCTTC.

A single count supports this clone. This chain connects TRBV30 to TRBJ2-7, with D unclear. CDR1 and CDR2 (germline): GTSNPN, SVGIG (reference sequence). V was shortened by 4 bases and J by 4 bases, with 29 bases between the two germline ends. The CDR3 runs 18 residues. CDR3 region: CAWNLAPPLPQPEYEQYF. Written as DNA, the CDR3 is TGTGCCTGGAATCTGGCACCCCCACTCCCACAACCGGAATACGAGCAGTACTTC.

The genes are TRBV29-1 and TRBJ1-1; no clear D. There are 10 residues in the CDR3. The V end was cut by 0 bases, the J end by 11 bases, with 7 bases between. CDR1 and CDR2 (germline): SQVTM, ANQGSEA. The CDR3 DNA sequence: TGCAGCGTTGAAGAGGTTGGGGCTTTCTTT. Its translation is CSVEEVGAFF.

This clone was observed a handful of times. CDR3 nucleotides: TGTGCCAGCAGTGCACCGGGACAGGGGGCAAATGGCTACACCTTC. Translating it yields CASSAPGQGANGYTF. The genes are TRBV25-1 and TRBJ1-2; 12 nucleotides align to TRBD1. Germline CDR1 reads MGHDK; CDR2 reads SYGVNS. Trimming at V came to 4 bases and at J to 6 bases, leaving 6 bases not matched to a gene. This CDR3 region has 15 residues.

The rearrangement joins TRBV6-5 to TRBJ2-6; a possible D gene is TRBD1 (6 bases). The V gene's germline CDR1 is MNHEY and CDR2 SVGAGI. Trimming stripped 8 bases from V and 2 bases from J, with 10 bases between. CDR3 size: 14 residues. CDR3 region: CASLAGAGANVLTF. The CDR3, as DNA: TGTGCCAGCCTTGCAGGGGCTGGGGCCAACGTCCTGACTTTC.

This clone was observed a single time. The chain carries TRBV11-3 and TRBJ2-2; perhaps TRBD2 as D (6 bases). This CDR3 is built from 16 residues. V lost 1 base, J lost 0 bases, and 9 bases lay in between. Germline CDR1 SGHNT, CDR2 YENEEA. CDR3 protein: CASSLVLASNTGELFF. CDR3 DNA: TGTGCCAGCAGCTTAGTTCTAGCGTCGAACACCGGGGAGCTGTTTTTT.

The CDR3 sequence: CASSDNGLGTEAFF. CDR3 DNA: TGTGCCAGCAGTGATAATGGTTTGGGCACTGAAGCTTTCTTT. V usage is TRBV6-4 and J usage is TRBJ1-1; D call uncertain. With 3 bases removed from V and 4 bases from J, the gap between germline ends came to 12 bases. CDR3 length: 14 residues. Germline CDR1 is MRHNA and CDR2 is SNTAGT.

The chain carries TRBV29-1 and TRBJ2-3; D is unclear. Deletions cut 4 bases from V and 7 bases from J, with 9 bases between. Germline-derived CDR1 and CDR2 are SQVTM and ANQGSEA. The CDR3 extends over 11 amino acids. In nucleotides, the CDR3 is TGCAGCGTTGCTGTACAGAATACGCAGTATTTT. It translates to CSVAVQNTQYF.

Regarding this clone: The sample contains more than one DNA sequence encoding this CDR3. V usage is TRBV10-3 and J usage is TRBJ1-2, with D maybe TRBD1 (5 bases). Germline V gene data show CDR1 as ENHRY and CDR2 as SYGVKD. The length of the CDR3 is 11 residues. The germline V and J ends were trimmed by 8 bases and 4 bases, with 8 bases remaining between them. The chain's CDR3 is CAIQGGYGYTF. The CDR3 region has the DNA TGTGCCATCCAGGGTGGCTATGGCTACACCTTC.

As regards this clone: One end of the junction varies from germline; a read error may be responsible. The chain combines TRBV5-6 with TRBJ2-7, with a tentative D call TRBD1 (6 bases). Germline CDR1 reads SGHDT; CDR2 reads YYEEEE. This CDR3 spans 13 amino acids. DNA of the CDR3: TGTGCCAGCAGCTTGGGACAGCGACGATCAGGGGACTTC. Translated: CASSLGQRRSGDF.

This clone has only a few counts. The V gene is TRBV5-1, the J gene TRBJ1-6; weak D call: TRBD1 (6 bases). The V and J ends lost 0 bases and 11 bases respectively, with 12 bases between them. Germline loops: CDR1 SGHRS, CDR2 YFSETQ. The CDR3 runs 14 residues. The CDR3 loop is CASSLETGDTPLHF. In nucleotides, the CDR3 is TGCGCCAGCAGCTTGGAGACAGGAGATACACCCCTCCACTTT.

This clone was counted only a few times. The genes are TRBV30 and TRBJ2-1; 15 bases map to TRBD2. V gave up 8 bases and J gave up 12 bases; unmatched junction bases: 8. Germline values: CDR1 GTSNPN, CDR2 SVGIG (reference sequence). This CDR3 contains 13 residues. Here the CDR3 reads CAATGTSGGRQFF. The CDR3 nucleotides read TGTGCCGCTACCGGGACTAGCGGGGGGCGGCAGTTCTTC.